The source of this TCR beta chain is a study of blood T cell repertoires in COVID-19. Whole-study context: Samples came from the United States, Italy and Spain, spanning acute and convalescent COVID-19.

Measured with immunoSEQ multiplex PCR; TCRdb has only the in-frame clones, and not every one. The data contain around 160,000 clones, 70% to 90% of them seen just once; the ten biggest clones take up 2.5% to 3%. From germline, CDR1 is MDHEN and CDR2 SYDVKM. Trimming took 8 bases from V and 9 from J, leaving 10 bases between them. This CDR3 has 10 residues. The clonotype comes from a woman in her thirties or forties with active or convalescent COVID-19. V and J are TRBV28 and TRBJ1-1; perhaps TRBD1 as D (6 bases). The sequenced sample was peripheral blood. The CDR3 protein is CASGQIQAFF. The CDR3 coding sequence is TGTGCCAGCGGACAGATCCAAGCTTTCTTT.